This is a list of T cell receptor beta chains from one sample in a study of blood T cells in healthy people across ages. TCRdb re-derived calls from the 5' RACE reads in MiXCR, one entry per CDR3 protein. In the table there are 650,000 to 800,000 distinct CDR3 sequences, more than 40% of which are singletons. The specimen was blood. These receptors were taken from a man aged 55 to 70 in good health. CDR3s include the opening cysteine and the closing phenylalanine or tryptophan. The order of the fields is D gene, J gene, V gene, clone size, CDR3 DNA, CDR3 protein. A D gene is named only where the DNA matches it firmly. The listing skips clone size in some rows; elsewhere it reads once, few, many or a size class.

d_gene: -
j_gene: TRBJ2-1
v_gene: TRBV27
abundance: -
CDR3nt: TGTGCCAGCACTGAGGGTAAGGGGAATGAGCAGTTCTTC
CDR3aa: CASTEGKGNEQFF

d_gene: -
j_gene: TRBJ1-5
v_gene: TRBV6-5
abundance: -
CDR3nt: TGTGCCAGCAGTTACCCGGCAGGGCCAAACCCTAAAAGTCAGCCCCAGCATTTT
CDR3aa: CASSYPAGPNPKSQPQHF

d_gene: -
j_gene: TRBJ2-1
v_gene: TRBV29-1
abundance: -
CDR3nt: TGCAGCGTTGAGTGGTTAGGGAATGAGCAGTTCTTC
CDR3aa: CSVEWLGNEQFF

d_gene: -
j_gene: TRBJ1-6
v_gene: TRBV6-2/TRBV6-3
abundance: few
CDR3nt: TGTGCCAGCAGTTACTCTCGGGGATCACCCCTCCACTTT
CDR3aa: CASSYSRGSPLHF

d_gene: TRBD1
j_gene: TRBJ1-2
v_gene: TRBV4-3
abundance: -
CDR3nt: TGCGCCAGCAGCCAAGATGGGACAGACTATGGCTACACCTTC
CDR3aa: CASSQDGTDYGYTF

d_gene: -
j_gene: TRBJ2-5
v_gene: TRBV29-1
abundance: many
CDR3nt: TGCAGCCCCGGACAGAAGGAGACCCAGTACTTC
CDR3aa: CSPGQKETQYF

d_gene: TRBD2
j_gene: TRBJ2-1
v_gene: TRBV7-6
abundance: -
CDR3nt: TGTGCCTGCAGCTTCTTCGGGACTATGATAAATGAGCAGTTCTTC
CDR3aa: CACSFFGTMINEQFF

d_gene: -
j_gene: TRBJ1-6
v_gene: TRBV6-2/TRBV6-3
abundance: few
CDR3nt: TGTGCCAGCAGGACCATTAATTCACCCCTCCACTTT
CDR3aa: CASRTINSPLHF

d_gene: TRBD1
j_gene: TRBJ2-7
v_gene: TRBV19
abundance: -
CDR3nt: TGTGCCAGTAACAATCTGGGACAGTCACCCTACGAGCAGTACTTC
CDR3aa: CASNNLGQSPYEQYF

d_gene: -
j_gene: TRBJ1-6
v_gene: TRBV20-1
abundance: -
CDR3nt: TGCAGTGCTAGGCTGAGGGGAAGTTCACCCCTCCACTTT
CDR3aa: CSARLRGSSPLHF

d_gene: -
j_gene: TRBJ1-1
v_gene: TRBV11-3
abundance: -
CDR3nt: TGTGCCAGCAGCCCGGGGGACAAGAACACTGAAGCTTTCTTT
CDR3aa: CASSPGDKNTEAFF

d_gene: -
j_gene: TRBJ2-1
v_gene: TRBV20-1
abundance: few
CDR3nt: TGCAGTGCTAGAGAGGTCAACAATGAGCAGTTCTTC
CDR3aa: CSAREVNNEQFF

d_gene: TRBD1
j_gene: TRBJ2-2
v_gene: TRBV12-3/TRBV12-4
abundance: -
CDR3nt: TGTGCCAGCAGTTCTGGACAGGTTCGGGGGGAGCTGTTTTTT
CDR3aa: CASSSGQVRGELFF

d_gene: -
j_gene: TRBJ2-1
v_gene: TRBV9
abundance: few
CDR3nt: TGTGCCAGCAGCGTAGCTCACCGGGATGAGCAGTTCTTC
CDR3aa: CASSVAHRDEQFF

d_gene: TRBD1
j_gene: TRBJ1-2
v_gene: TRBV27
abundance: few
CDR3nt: TGTGCCAGCACCGGGACAGGGGGCTATGGCTACACCTTC
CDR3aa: CASTGTGGYGYTF

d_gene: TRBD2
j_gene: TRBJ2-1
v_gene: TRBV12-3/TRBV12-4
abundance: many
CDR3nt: TGTGCCAGCAATTCGCGGGGAGCGGGGGGGAACAATGAGCAGTTCTTC
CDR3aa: CASNSRGAGGNNEQFF

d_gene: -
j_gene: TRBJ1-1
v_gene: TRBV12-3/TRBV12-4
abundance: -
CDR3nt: TGTGCCAGCAAGTGGTCCCAATACACTGAAGCTTTCTTT
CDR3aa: CASKWSQYTEAFF